This T cell receptor (beta chain) was retrieved from a study of radiotherapy plus CTLA-4 blockade in lung cancer. Using immunoSEQ multiplex PCR, the repertoire was profiled, and TCRdb retains in-frame clones only, with some absent. The data contain some 66,000 clones, about 83% of them seen just once; the ten biggest clones take up less than 5%. The V gene's germline CDR1 is MNHEY and CDR2 SMNVEV (reference sequence). Trimming shortened V by 2 bases and J by 4 bases, and 12 bases separated the two germline ends. The CDR3 consists of 14 residues. The chain combines TRBV27 with TRBJ2-7; D possibly corresponds to TRBD2 (6 bases). The sequence was obtained from a human donor with non-small cell lung cancer who had a partial response to radiotherapy plus ipilimumab. The sample consisted of peripheral blood, taken from a patient treated with radiotherapy plus ipilimumab. CDR3 bases: TGTGCCAGCAGTTTAGCCAAGGGGAGGTACGAGCAGTACTTC. Translation: CASSLAKGRYEQYF.